This T cell receptor (beta chain) was obtained from a study of Graves' ophthalmopathy and Graves' hyperthyroidism (dated by TCRdb to the late 2010s). Study-level background: Peripheral blood was collected at initial diagnosis, prior to any treatment. The study used TCR beta repertoire signatures to distinguish Graves' ophthalmopathy from Graves' hyperthyroidism and to predict progression to ophthalmopathy. In total, around 140 blood samples were TCR-sequenced: approximately 42 ophthalmopathy, over 70 hyperthyroidism and roughly 17 hyperthyroidism-to-ophthalmopathy patients. To explore V-J signatures that separate ophthalmopathy from hyperthyroidism, a discovery set of around 97 patients was enrolled, consisting of about 45 with ophthalmopathy and approximately 57 with stable hyperthyroidism. An independent validation cohort comprised about 20 hyperthyroidism patients and some 16 patients who later progressed from hyperthyroidism to ophthalmopathy. In over 5 hyperthyroidism patients, the T-cell repertoires found in thyroid tissue were compared with those found in blood. Once sampling was done, hyperthyroidism patients were given methimazole at a starting dose of 30 mg daily, while ophthalmopathy patients were given high-dose intravenous methylprednisolone. For training and testing, the 95 to 100 patients in the discovery cohort were randomly divided in a 7:3 ratio. The investigation overall reported the following: Sample size was not statistically predetermined, and group allocation was not concealed from the investigators. Most of the expanded thyroid clonotypes with a frequency above 0.001 were also detected in blood, and it was suggested that the thyroid immune response may be reflected by blood repertoires. In cross-validation, the 13-signature model distinguished ophthalmopathy from stable hyperthyroidism with approximately 90% sensitivity and about 81% specificity, while in the test set the corresponding values were roughly 80% and 75%. In validation, the model predicted ophthalmopathy progression with about 71% sensitivity and 72% to 80% specificity; some 13 predicted patients were CT-confirmed with GO in a median of around 6 months.

A patient counted as having stable hyperthyroidism if there was no progression to ophthalmopathy within 18 months of follow-up. The hyperthyroidism patients were 18 to 65 years old and newly diagnosed, with a disease duration of less than 2 months. Anyone with other autoimmune diseases, uncontrolled infections, pregnancy or lactation was excluded from the study. Diagnosis relied on clinical symptoms, serum thyroxine, TRAb, thyroid ultrasound and orbital computed tomography. PBMCs were isolated from more than 9 ml of fresh peripheral blood by Ficoll-Paque density gradient centrifugation. Trizol reagent was used to extract the total RNA, and its quality was then checked on an Agilent 2100 Bioanalyzer. For repertoire sequencing, TCR beta CDR3 regions were amplified from RNA transcripts. The first round was an RT-PCR using HTBI primers with the Qiagen OneStep RT-PCR kit, and this first round was followed by a second-round multiplex PCR, then size selection and purification. Sequencing of the libraries was carried out on an Illumina HiSeq2000 in paired-end mode with 100 bp reads. The authors processed their data as follows. SOAPnuke was used for read processing, and reads with adapters, uncalled bases, a mean Phred below 15, or no exact constant-primer or identifier match were discarded. COPE v1.2.5 was used to merge the high-quality paired reads. Clonotypes were defined as unique nucleotide sequences and were aligned to IMGT TRB V, D and J references using MiTCR v1.1. Analysis was restricted to V-J combinations with a frequency above 0.0001, which covered 98% to 99.2% of repertoires. For each V-J combination, a TCR clonal expansion and chaos score was defined as the ratio of F50 clonal expansion to chaos observed in the TCRdist matrix. Welch's t-statistics and random forest were used to narrow the features down to 13 V-J combinations, which were then fed into a naive Bayes classifier. The Morisita-Horn index was used to measure how similar the thyroid and blood repertoires were. TCRdb reanalyzed the raw reads on its own, using fastp at Q25 for trimming and MiXCR for clone calling, and kept in-frame beta chains. Every distinct CDR3 protein forms one entry, paired with its most common genes and DNA. None of the V and J calls come from the authors' own analysis; TCRdb made them. The sample records roughly 400,000 distinct CDR3 sequences, 15% of which are singletons. The ten largest make up 5.5% to 7% of the sample.

In regard to this clonotype: Which antigen it targets is not known. No base qualities exist here, and no much larger clone lies one base off it.

The source material was peripheral blood. The receptor was derived from a woman aged 18-29 years with stable Graves' hyperthyroidism. Donor details come from another sample of the same person, matched by shared clones.

The CDR3 is CSATNLQETQYF. The DNA sequence is given as TGCAGTGCTACTAACCTCCAAGAGACCCAGTACTTC. The V and J genes are TRBV20-1 and TRBJ2-5, with an unclear D gene assignment. Reading the germline V gene (reference sequence) gives CDR1 DFQATT and CDR2 SNEGSKA. The V and J ends are trimmed by 4 bases and 1 base, leaving 7 bases between them. Its CDR3 holds 12 amino acids, cysteine through phenylalanine. Just CDR3 DNA is preserved here, 36 bases in frame from base 1.